These T cell receptor beta chains were read from a single sample in a study of T cell responses to AZD1222 COVID-19 vaccine. Produced via immunoSEQ multiplex PCR; TCRdb's table is partial and in-frame only. The data hold approximately 110,000 clones, with around 88% observed a single time. Sample: peripheral blood, taken on day 0 of AZD1222 vaccination. The receptors originated from an adult in good health. CDR3s include the opening cysteine and the closing phenylalanine or tryptophan. D genes are given only for firm matches. Clone size is stated in some rows and not others, as once, few, many or a class when expanded.

abundance,d_gene,v_gene,j_gene,CDR3nt,CDR3aa
NA,NA,TRBV7-8,TRBJ1-4,TGTGCCAGCAGCTTAGCGCTCCCTAATGAAAAACTGTTTTTT,CASSLALPNEKLFF
NA,NA,TRBV7-9,TRBJ1-3,TGTGCCAGCAGCTTATCAGCAGGGGCCCGCTCTGGAAACACCATATATTTT,CASSLSAGARSGNTIYF
few,TRBD2,TRBV10-2,TRBJ2-2,TGCGCCAGCACGAATAGCGGGGCCGGAACCGGGGAGCTGTTTTTT,CASTNSGAGTGELFF
NA,NA,TRBV3-1/TRBV3-2,TRBJ1-1,TGTGCCAGCAGCTCCGGGACACCGCCCTTCGAAGCTTTCTTT,CASSSGTPPFEAFF
NA,NA,TRBV21-1,TRBJ1-1,TGTGCCAGCAGCAAAGTTCAGCTGCGCGGACGGACGAACACTGAAGCTTTCTTT,CASSKVQLRGRTNTEAFF
NA,TRBD1,TRBV18,TRBJ1-6,TGTGCCAGCTCCCAGGGGGCAGGGGATTCACCCCTCCACTTT,CASSQGAGDSPLHF
NA,TRBD2,TRBV2,TRBJ2-5,TGTGCCAACGGCGGAGCGGGGGTCCGGGAGACCCAGTACTTC,CANGGAGVRETQYF
NA,NA,TRBV28,TRBJ1-6,TGTGCCAGCAGTTCCCTCAGGGGCCCGAGGGGTTCACCCCTCCACTTT,CASSSLRGPRGSPLHF
few,TRBD2,TRBV4-2,TRBJ2-3,TGTGCCAGCAGCCAAAGGGCGACGGCTAGCGGGACAACAGATACGCAGTATTTT,CASSQRATASGTTDTQYF
NA,NA,TRBV11-2,TRBJ2-5,TGTGCCAGCAGCACCCCGTCCGCCGGGGAGACCCAGTACTTC,CASSTPSAGETQYF
NA,NA,TRBV27,TRBJ2-7,TGTGCCAGCAGCCCCCGGATGTACTCTATGGAGCAGTACTTC,CASSPRMYSMEQYF
NA,NA,TRBV7-2,TRBJ1-4,TGTGCCAGCTCCCAGGGCGTTCGGGAAAAACTGTTTTTT,CASSQGVREKLFF
NA,NA,TRBV4-1,TRBJ1-1,TGCGCCAGCAGCCAAGGCTTAGCAGGGTCCCTGGGGAACACTGAAGCTTTCTTT,CASSQGLAGSLGNTEAFF
NA,NA,TRBV4-3,TRBJ2-7,TGCGCCAGCAGCCAAGGGCAGTGGGACGTAGACGAGCAGTACTTC,CASSQGQWDVDEQYF
NA,NA,TRBV25-1,TRBJ1-4,TGTGCCAGCAGTGAACACGGCTCAACTAATGAAAAACTGTTTTTT,CASSEHGSTNEKLFF
once,NA,TRBV3-1/TRBV3-2,TRBJ1-3,TGTGCCAGCAGCCAGGGCCGGCGTGGCACCATATATTTT,CASSQGRRGTIYF
few,NA,TRBV23-1,TRBJ2-1,TGCGCCAGCAGTCACCCTCCAAGGGATGAGCAGTTCTTC,CASSHPPRDEQFF
NA,NA,TRBV11-2,TRBJ1-2,TGTGCCAGCAGCTTAGATCGGGGCGGGGCCCTAATGCGGACCTATGGCTACACCTTC,CASSLDRGGALMRTYGYTF
NA,TRBD1,TRBV11-2,TRBJ2-7,TGTGCCAGCAGCTGGACAGGGATCGCCTACGAGCAGTACTTC,CASSWTGIAYEQYF
NA,NA,TRBV29-1,TRBJ2-6,TGCAGCGTTGGCGGGAACTCTGGGGCCAACGTCCTGACTTTC,CSVGGNSGANVLTF
NA,NA,TRBV23-1,TRBJ1-1,TGCGCCACAAATCCCCCCGGGGCTTTCTTT,CATNPPGAFF
NA,NA,TRBV10-1,TRBJ2-7,TGCGCCAGCAGGCCAGCCCCCGTCCGCTACGAGCAGTACTTC,CASRPAPVRYEQYF
NA,TRBD1,TRBV7-9,TRBJ1-4,TGTGCCAGCAGCCAAACAGGGGCCCTTCCTAATGAAAAGCTGTTTTTT,CASSQTGALPNEKLFF
NA,TRBD2,TRBV7-3,TRBJ2-1,TGTGCCAGCAGCAAACCCACTAGCGGGGGATACAATGAGCAGTTCTTC,CASSKPTSGGYNEQFF
once,NA,TRBV2,TRBJ1-1,TGTGCCAGCAGGGACCGTACGGAAGCTTTCTTT,CASRDRTEAFF
NA,NA,TRBV29-1,TRBJ1-1,TGCAGCGCCTACCTAAACACTGAAGCTTTCTTT,CSAYLNTEAFF